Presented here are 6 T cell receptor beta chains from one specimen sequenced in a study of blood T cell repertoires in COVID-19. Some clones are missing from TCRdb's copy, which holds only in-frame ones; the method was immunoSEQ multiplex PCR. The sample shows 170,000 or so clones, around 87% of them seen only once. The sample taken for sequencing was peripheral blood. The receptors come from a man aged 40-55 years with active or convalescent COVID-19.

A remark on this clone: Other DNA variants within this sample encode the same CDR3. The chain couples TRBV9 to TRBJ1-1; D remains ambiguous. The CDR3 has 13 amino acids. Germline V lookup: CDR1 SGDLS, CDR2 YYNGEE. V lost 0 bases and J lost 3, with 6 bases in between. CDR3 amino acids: CASSVGQDTEAFF. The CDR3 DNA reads TGTGCCAGCAGCGTAGGACAAGACACTGAAGCTTTCTTT. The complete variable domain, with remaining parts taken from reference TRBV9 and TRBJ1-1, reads DSGVTQTPKHLITATGQRVTLRCSPRSGDLSVYWYQQSLDQGLQFLIQYYNGEERAKGNILERFSAQQFPDLHSELNLSSLELGDSALYFCASSVGQDTEAFFGQGTRLTVV.

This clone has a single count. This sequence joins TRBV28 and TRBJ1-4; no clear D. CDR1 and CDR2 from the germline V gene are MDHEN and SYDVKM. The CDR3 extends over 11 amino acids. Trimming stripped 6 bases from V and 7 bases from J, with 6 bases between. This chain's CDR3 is CASSLAEKLFF. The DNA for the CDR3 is TGTGCCAGCAGCCTAGCTGAAAAACTGTTTTTT.

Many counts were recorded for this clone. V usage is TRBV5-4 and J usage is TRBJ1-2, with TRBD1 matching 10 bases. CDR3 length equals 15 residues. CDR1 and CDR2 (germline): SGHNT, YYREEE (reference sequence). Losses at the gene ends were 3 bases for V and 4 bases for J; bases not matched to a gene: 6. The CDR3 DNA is TGTGCCAGCAGCTCCGACAGGGGGCCTGCCTATGGCTACACCTTC. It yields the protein CASSSDRGPAYGYTF.

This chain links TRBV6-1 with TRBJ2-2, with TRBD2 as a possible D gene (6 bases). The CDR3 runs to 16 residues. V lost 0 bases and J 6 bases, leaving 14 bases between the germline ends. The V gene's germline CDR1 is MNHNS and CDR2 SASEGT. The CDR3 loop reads CASSEALEGWAGELFF. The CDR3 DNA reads TGTGCCAGCAGTGAAGCGCTGGAGGGATGGGCCGGGGAGCTGTTTTTT.

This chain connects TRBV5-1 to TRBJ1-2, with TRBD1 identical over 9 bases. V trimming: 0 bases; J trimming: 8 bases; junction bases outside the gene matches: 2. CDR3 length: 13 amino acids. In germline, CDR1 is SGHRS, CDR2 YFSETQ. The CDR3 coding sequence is TGCGCCAGCAGCTTGGGGACAGGGGAAGGCTACACCTTC. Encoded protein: CASSLGTGEGYTF. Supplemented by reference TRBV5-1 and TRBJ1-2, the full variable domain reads KAGVTQTPRYLIKTRGQQVTLSCSPISGHRSVSWYQQTPGQGLQFLFEYFSETQRNKGNFPGRFSGRQFSNSRSEMNVSTLELGDSALYLCASSLGTGEGYTFGSGTRLTVV.

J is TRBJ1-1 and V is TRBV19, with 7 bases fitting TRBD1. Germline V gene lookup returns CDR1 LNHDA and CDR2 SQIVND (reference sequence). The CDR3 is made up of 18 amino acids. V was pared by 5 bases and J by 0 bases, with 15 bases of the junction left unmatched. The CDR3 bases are TGTGCCAGTAGTCGACAGGGAAACACATCCCCTATGAACACTGAAGCTTTCTTT. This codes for CASSRQGNTSPMNTEAFF.